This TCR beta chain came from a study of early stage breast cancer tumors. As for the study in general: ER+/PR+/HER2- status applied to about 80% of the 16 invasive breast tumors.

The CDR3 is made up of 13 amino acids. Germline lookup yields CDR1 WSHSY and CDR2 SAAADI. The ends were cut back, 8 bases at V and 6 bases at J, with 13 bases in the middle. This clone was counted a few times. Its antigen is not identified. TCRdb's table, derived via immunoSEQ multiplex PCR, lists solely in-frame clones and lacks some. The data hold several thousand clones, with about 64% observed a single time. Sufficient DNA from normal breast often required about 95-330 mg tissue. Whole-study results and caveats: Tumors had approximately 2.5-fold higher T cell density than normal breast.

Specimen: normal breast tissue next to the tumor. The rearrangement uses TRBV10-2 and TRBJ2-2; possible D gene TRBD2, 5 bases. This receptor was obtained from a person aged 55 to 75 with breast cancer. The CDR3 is CASAGAAAGELFF. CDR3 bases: TGCGCCAGCGCAGGAGCGGCGGCCGGGGAGCTGTTTTTT.